Below, 30 T cell receptor beta chains from the same sample are listed, as sequenced in a study of somatic mutations in cytotoxic T cells in rheumatoid arthritis. The method was immunoSEQ multiplex PCR; TCRdb's version includes in-frame clones alone and lacks a portion of them. The repertoire has 6,500 to 9,000 clones, 60% to 80% of them found once; the top ten carry about 40%. Sequencing used CD8+ T cells sorted from blood. All receptors derive from an adult with rheumatoid arthritis.

This clone has a single count. This chain connects TRBV2 to TRBJ2-7, with TRBD1 identical over 11 bases. Germline V gives CDR1 SNHLY, CDR2 FYNNEI. Unmatched junction bases numbered 4, after V lost 5 bases and J lost 1 base. This CDR3 is built from 15 residues. CDR3 in amino acids: CASSPRDRGSYEQYF. The CDR3 nucleotides are TGTGCCAGCAGTCCCCGGGACAGGGGGTCCTACGAGCAGTACTTC. The full variable domain, its missing parts supplied by reference TRBV2 and TRBJ2-7, is EPEVTQTPSHQVTQMGQEVILRCVPISNHLYFYWYRQILGQKVEFLVSFYNNEISEKSEIFDDQFSVERPDGSNFTLKIRSTKLEDSAMYFCASSPRDRGSYEQYFGPGTRLTVT.

This clone was seen more than once but under ten times. J is TRBJ2-3 and V is TRBV7-8, with D possibly being TRBD2 (6 bases). The CDR3 extends over 16 amino acids. V gave up 5 bases and J gave up 2 bases, with 17 bases separating them. The germline V gene encodes CDR1 SGHVS and CDR2 FQNEAQ. CDR3 sequence: CASSGGVVTFTDTQYF. CDR3 coding DNA: TGTGCCAGCAGCGGAGGGGTGGTGACCTTCACAGATACGCAGTATTTT.

The gene calls are TRBV18 and TRBJ1-4; no firm D call. Per the germline V gene, CDR1 is KGHSH and CDR2 is LQKENI. The CDR3 contains 16 residues. V dropped 6 bases and J dropped 7 bases, with 21 bases sitting between them. CDR3 protein: CASSPAGDTKGEKLFF. The CDR3, as DNA: TGTGCCAGCTCCCCTGCGGGAGACACCAAGGGTGAAAAACTGTTTTTT.

The chain combines TRBV2 with TRBJ1-2, with a tentative D call TRBD1 (5 bases). The germline gives CDR1 SNHLY, CDR2 FYNNEI. The V and J ends lost 5 bases and 2 bases respectively, with 15 bases between them. CDR3 size: 15 residues. CDR3 bases: TGTGCCAGCAGTTACTCCAGGGACTCAAACTATGGCTACACCTTC. This encodes CASSYSRDSNYGYTF.

The V gene is TRBV2, the J gene TRBJ1-5; no clear D. Trimming took off 6 bases at V and 3 bases at J, with 15 bases between the two ends. CDR1 and CDR2 from the germline V gene are SNHLY and FYNNEI. The length of the CDR3 is 15 residues. CDR3 in amino acids: CASSGSGRNNQPQHF. DNA for the CDR3: TGTGCCAGCAGCGGCAGCGGGCGTAACAATCAGCCCCAGCATTTT.

This chain joins TRBV2 and TRBJ2-1; the match to TRBD2 covers 7 bases. V lost 6 bases, J lost 2 bases, and 4 bases stayed unmatched. CDR3 length equals 14 residues. CDR1 and CDR2 from the germline V gene are SNHLY and FYNNEI. CDR3 in DNA: TGTGCCAGCAGAAGCCTAGCGGCCTACAATGAGCAGTTCTTC. Its translation: CASRSLAAYNEQFF.

This rearrangement joins TRBV9 to TRBJ2-3; tentative D call: TRBD2 (5 bases). The V end lost 0 bases, the J end lost 4 bases, and 15 bases lay between the germline ends. Per germline, CDR1 SGDLS and CDR2 YYNGEE. The CDR3 is 16 amino acids. CDR3 sequence: CASSVARVSLPDTQYF. The CDR3 nucleotides read TGTGCCAGCAGCGTAGCGCGGGTCAGTCTTCCAGATACGCAGTATTTT. Full variable domain (rest looked up from reference TRBV9 and TRBJ2-3): DSGVTQTPKHLITATGQRVTLRCSPRSGDLSVYWYQQSLDQGLQFLIQYYNGEERAKGNILERFSAQQFPDLHSELNLSSLELGDSALYFCASSVARVSLPDTQYFGPGTRLTVL.

The rearrangement links TRBV9 to TRBJ1-1; 7 bases match TRBD1. The length of the CDR3 is 16 residues. The germline V gene has CDR1 SGDLS and CDR2 YYNGEE. J was trimmed by 0 bases and V by 4 bases; bases with no gene match: 9. CDR3: CASSHLRGQLNTEAFF. The CDR3 region has the DNA TGTGCCAGCAGCCATCTCCGGGGACAGCTGAACACTGAAGCTTTCTTT.

This clone occurred a few times. J is TRBJ2-2 and V is TRBV6-1, with 13 bases fitting TRBD2. V shed 10 bases, J shed 5 bases, and the junction held 4 bases outside the gene matches. Germline CDR1 is MNHNS and CDR2 is SASEGT. This CDR3 spans 14 amino acids. CDR3 in amino acids: CAIGLAGETGELFF. The CDR3 bases are TGTGCCATAGGACTAGCGGGGGAGACCGGGGAGCTGTTTTTT.

The chain combines TRBV9 with TRBJ2-5; perhaps TRBD1 as D (6 bases). The germline gives CDR1 SGDLS, CDR2 YYNGEE. Trimming left V 0 bases short and J 5 bases short, with 11 bases between. The CDR3 spans 14 residues. CDR3 DNA: TGTGCCAGCAGCGTAGGAGGGGACACGGAGACCCAGTACTTC. Its protein product is CASSVGGDTETQYF.

The rearrangement uses TRBV27 and TRBJ2-1, with 10 bases aligning to TRBD1. Per the germline V gene, CDR1 is MNHEY and CDR2 is SMNVEV (reference sequence). The CDR3 length is 14 residues. The junction had 7 bases not matched to a gene; V was cut back by 6 bases and J by 8 bases. CDR3 coding DNA: TGTGCCAGCAGAATACTCGGGACAGGGGATGAGCAGTTCTTC. It encodes CASRILGTGDEQFF.

This chain connects TRBV2 to TRBJ1-1, with D hard to call. Germline loops: CDR1 SNHLY, CDR2 FYNNEI. V was clipped by 4 bases and J by 4 bases, with 10 bases between them. The CDR3 has 13 amino acids. CDR3 DNA: TGTGCCAGCAGTGCTCCCTGGGGCACTGAAGCTTTCTTT. Its translation: CASSAPWGTEAFF.

This clone was recorded only once. The chain links TRBV7-2 to TRBJ1-1, with D possibly TRBD1 on 5 matching bases. V lost 1 base and J lost 8, with 11 bases in between. The CDR3 contains 13 residues. Germline V lookup: CDR1 SGHTA, CDR2 FQGNSA. The chain's CDR3 is CASSLVSGREAFF. The CDR3 DNA is TGTGCCAGCAGCTTAGTGTCAGGGAGGGAAGCTTTCTTT.

The V gene is TRBV28, the J gene TRBJ2-7, with TRBD2 matching 9 bases. The CDR3 covers 14 residues. Germline CDR1 reads MDHEN; CDR2 reads SYDVKM. The V and J ends lost 2 bases and 4 bases, in that order; junction bases with no gene match: 3. The CDR3 loop is CASSLLAGPYEQYF. The CDR3 DNA is TGTGCCAGCAGTTTACTAGCGGGACCTTACGAGCAGTACTTC.

This clone was observed a single time. The CDR3 DNA sequence: TGTGCCAGCAGTGAATGGCAGGGGGCCCAGGGGACCGGGGAGCTGTTTTTT. Its translation: CASSEWQGAQGTGELFF. The chain links TRBV2 to TRBJ2-2; TRBD1 matches at 8 bases. Germline V gene sequence: CDR1 SNHLY, CDR2 FYNNEI. Losses at the gene ends were 2 bases for V and 5 bases for J; bases not matched to a gene: 10. This CDR3 has 17 amino acids.

The chain recombines TRBV7-3 with TRBJ2-5; the match to TRBD1 covers 9 bases. With 5 bases clipped from V and 2 bases from J, the junction kept 6 bases outside the gene matches. There are 15 residues in the CDR3. From germline, CDR1 is SGHTA and CDR2 FQGTGA. CDR3 DNA: TGTGCCAGCAGCACGACAGGGGGAGGGCAAGAGACCCAGTACTTC. Translation gives CASSTTGGGQETQYF.

The chain carries TRBV6-1 and TRBJ2-7, with a tentative D call TRBD2 (6 bases). Trimming left V 5 bases short and J 12 bases short, with 20 bases between. The CDR3 has 13 residues. Germline V gives CDR1 MNHNS, CDR2 SASEGT. The chain's CDR3 is CASSTGLGLLLYF. DNA for the CDR3: TGTGCCAGCAGTACGGGACTGGGCTTATTGTTGTACTTC.

The chain employs TRBV4-2 and TRBJ2-1; TRBD2 matches at 13 bases. Germline lookup yields CDR1 LGHNA and CDR2 YNFKEQ. CDR3 length equals 17 residues. V shed 4 bases and J 3 bases; nucleotides not matched to a gene: 6. DNA for the CDR3: TGTGCCAGCAGCCCGGGACTAGCGGGGCCCTTCTACAATGAGCAGTTCTTC. Protein sequence: CASSPGLAGPFYNEQFF.

The V and J genes are TRBV9 and TRBJ2-5; 10 bases are shared with TRBD2. The CDR3 runs to 15 residues. From germline, CDR1 is SGDLS and CDR2 YYNGEE. The ends lost 3 bases at V and 3 bases at J; junction bases unmatched: 5. The CDR3, as DNA: TGTGCCAGCAGCGCCCTTAGCGGGAGGAAAGAGACCCAGTACTTC. It codes for CASSALSGRKETQYF.

In this sample, this clone turned up once. V usage is TRBV4-2 and J usage is TRBJ2-2, with D uncertain. This CDR3 region has 17 residues. The V gene's germline CDR1 is LGHNA and CDR2 YNFKEQ. The ends were cut back, 1 base at V and 0 bases at J, with 12 bases in the middle. The CDR3 nucleotides are TGTGCCAGCAGCCAAGGGGATAGTGGGCCGAACACCGGGGAGCTGTTTTTT. Translating gives CASSQGDSGPNTGELFF.

This chain connects TRBV28 to TRBJ1-4, with TRBD1 identical over 7 bases. The V segment lost 3 bases and the J segment 7 bases; nucleotides outside the gene matches: 11. The length of the CDR3 is 16 residues. The germline V gene has CDR1 MDHEN and CDR2 SYDVKM. CDR3 protein: CASSLPGRQGREKLFF. CDR3 DNA sequence: TGTGCCAGCAGTTTGCCCGGGCGACAGGGCCGTGAAAAACTGTTTTTT.

The V and J genes are TRBV9 and TRBJ2-1; D is possibly TRBD2 (6 bases). V lost 0 bases and J lost 7, with 14 bases in between. The germline gives CDR1 SGDLS, CDR2 YYNGEE. CDR3 length: 15 amino acids. The CDR3 loop reads CASSVGTSQRNEQFF. The CDR3, as DNA: TGTGCCAGCAGCGTAGGAACTAGCCAAAGGAATGAGCAGTTCTTC.

The chain couples TRBV13 to TRBJ1-1; D might be TRBD1 (5 bases). In germline, CDR1 is PRHDT, CDR2 FYEKMQ (reference sequence). The germline V and J ends were trimmed by 0 bases and 3 bases, with 8 bases remaining between them. The CDR3 extends over 14 amino acids. The CDR3 nucleotides read TGTGCCAGCAGCTTAGGAGGGGAGTACACTGAAGCTTTCTTT. It specifies CASSLGGEYTEAFF.

This clone was found once. This chain joins TRBV5-8 and TRBJ1-3; D uncertain. The CDR3 has 13 residues. V lost 0 bases to trimming and J lost 3 bases, with 4 bases between them. CDR1 is SGHTS and CDR2 is YDEGEE in the germline V gene. CDR3 sequence reads: CASSLADGNTIYF. The CDR3 region has the DNA TGTGCCAGCAGCTTGGCCGATGGAAACACCATATATTTT.

CDR3 loop: CASTLQRRAPLHF. The CDR3 DNA is TGTGCCAGCACTCTACAAAGGCGGGCACCCCTCCACTTT. The rearrangement links TRBV6-6 to TRBJ1-6; D is unclear. This CDR3 comprises 13 residues. The ends were cut back, 7 bases at V and 11 bases at J, with 15 bases in the middle. Germline CDR1 reads MNHNY; CDR2 reads SVGAGI (reference sequence).

V and J are TRBV10-3 and TRBJ1-3; D remains ambiguous. V was shortened by 2 bases and J by 0 bases, with 14 bases between the two germline ends. This CDR3 contains 17 residues. Germline CDR1 is ENHRY and CDR2 is SYGVKD. CDR3 DNA: TGTGCCATCAGTGAGGGGGAAGTGGTCGTCTCTGGAAACACCATATATTTT. Its protein is CAISEGEVVVSGNTIYF.

The chain joins TRBV27 to TRBJ1-5; a possible D gene is TRBD1 (6 bases). Trimming removed 2 bases from V and 7 bases from J, with 12 bases in between. The CDR3 spans 14 residues. The germline CDR1 and CDR2 sequences are MNHEY and SMNVEV (reference sequence). The CDR3 spells CASSLVQGGQPQHF. Here the CDR3 DNA reads TGTGCCAGCAGTTTAGTACAGGGAGGGCAGCCCCAGCATTTT.

This clone occurred a few times. V usage is TRBV27 and J usage is TRBJ2-7; D assignment may be TRBD1 or TRBD2 (6 bases each). The CDR3 is 14 amino acids. With 3 bases removed from V and 6 bases from J, the gap between germline ends came to 15 bases. CDR1 and CDR2 (germline): MNHEY, SMNVEV (reference sequence). CDR3 sequence reads: CASSLPGEVREQYF. DNA of the CDR3: TGTGCCAGCAGTTTGCCAGGGGAGGTACGCGAGCAGTACTTC.

This rearrangement joins TRBV18 to TRBJ2-2; weak D call: TRBD1 (6 bases). The CDR3 is 17 residues long. CDR1 and CDR2 from the germline V gene are KGHSH and LQKENI. With 3 bases removed from V and 0 bases from J, the gap between germline ends came to 14 bases. The CDR3 nucleotides are TGTGCCAGCTCACCGCCGACAGGCCCGGCGAACACCGGGGAGCTGTTTTTT. Its translation: CASSPPTGPANTGELFF.

The V gene is TRBV28, the J gene TRBJ1-1; D remains unclear. The CDR3 sequence is 14 residues long. The V gene's germline CDR1 is MDHEN and CDR2 SYDVKM. V was clipped by 6 bases and J by 4 bases, with 15 bases between them. CDR3 in amino acids: CASSPGPGATEAFF. The CDR3 bases are TGTGCCAGCAGCCCGGGCCCAGGAGCCACTGAAGCTTTCTTT.